The 24 T cell receptor beta chains listed next were all sequenced from one sample in a study of T cell responses to AZD1222 COVID-19 vaccine. Method: immunoSEQ multiplex PCR; TCRdb's copy keeps in-frame clones and lacks some. The sample records 90,000 to 150,000 clones, about 88% being singletons. Sequenced material: peripheral blood, taken 28 days after the second AZD1222 dose. Receptors originate from an adult who received the AZD1222 COVID-19 vaccine.

J is TRBJ1-2 and V is TRBV28; no reliable D call. Germline CDR1 is MDHEN and CDR2 is SYDVKM. V was clipped by 2 bases and J by 10 bases, with 14 bases between them. There are 13 residues in the CDR3. The CDR3 spells CASSLPRALDYTF. CDR3 in DNA: TGTGCCAGCAGTTTACCCCGGGCCTTAGACTACACCTTC.

The CDR3 DNA reads TGTGCCAGCAGCCGTAAGGACAGAATAAATTCACCCCTCCACTTT. It yields the protein CASSRKDRINSPLHF. The V and J genes are TRBV11-3 and TRBJ1-6, with D possibly TRBD1 on 6 matching bases. The CDR3 is 15 amino acids. V was shortened by 5 bases and J by 7 bases, with 15 bases between the two germline ends. Per germline, CDR1 SGHNT and CDR2 YENEEA. Based on the CDR3 plus reference TRBV11-3 and TRBJ1-6, the full variable domain is EAGVVQSPRYKIIEKKQPVAFWCNPISGHNTLYWYLQNLGQGPELLIRYENEEAVDDSQLPKDRFSAERLKGVDSTLKIQPAELGDSAVYLCASSRKDRINSPLHFGNGTRLTVT.

This chain joins TRBV19 and TRBJ1-5; no clear D gene. This CDR3 contains 16 residues. V shed 0 bases and J shed 0 bases, with 9 bases lying between them. Germline-derived CDR1 and CDR2 are LNHDA and SQIVND (reference sequence). The CDR3 DNA reads as TGTGCCAGTAGTATAGAAGCAGCCCGTAGCAATCAGCCCCAGCATTTT. Translated: CASSIEAARSNQPQHF. The full variable domain, in which reference TRBV19 and TRBJ1-5 provide the parts outside the CDR3, is DGGITQSPKYLFRKEGQNVTLSCEQNLNHDAMYWYRQDPGQGLRLIYYSQIVNDFQKGDIAEGYSVSREKKESFPLTVTSAQKNPTAFYLCASSIEAARSNQPQHFGDGTRLSIL.

This chain connects TRBV9 to TRBJ2-3, with D unresolved. This CDR3 comprises 14 residues. Germline-derived CDR1 and CDR2 are SGDLS and YYNGEE. V gave up 4 bases and J gave up 2 bases, with 11 bases separating them. The CDR3 DNA sequence: TGTGCCAGCAGCCCTACCTTTACCACAGATACGCAGTATTTT. Encoded protein: CASSPTFTTDTQYF.

The chain uses TRBV11-3 and TRBJ1-1, with a possible D match to TRBD1 (6 bases). Germline V gives CDR1 SGHNT, CDR2 YENEEA. The CDR3 extends over 15 amino acids. V was shortened by 6 bases and J by 3 bases, with 17 bases between the two germline ends. The CDR3 DNA reads as TGTGCCAGCAGTCAGATGAGGGGGAAGTACACTGAAGCTTTCTTT. This codes for CASSQMRGKYTEAFF.

V is TRBV24-1 and J is TRBJ2-5; D might be TRBD2 (5 bases). V dropped 5 bases and J dropped 7 bases, with 10 bases sitting between them. This CDR3 has 12 residues. CDR1 is KGHDR, CDR2 SFDVKD, per germline. CDR3 region: CATSVGVGTQYF. DNA for the CDR3: TGTGCCACCAGTGTGGGAGTAGGGACCCAGTACTTC.

The V gene is TRBV7-6, the J gene TRBJ2-6; no clear D. The ends were cut back, 4 bases at V and 3 bases at J, with 10 bases in the middle. Germline CDR1 SGHVS, CDR2 FNYEAQ. This CDR3 spans 15 amino acids. The CDR3 sequence: CASSSRVGGANVLTF. The CDR3, as DNA: TGTGCCAGCAGCTCCCGCGTCGGTGGGGCCAACGTCCTGACTTTC.

This chain links TRBV19 with TRBJ2-7; D unresolved. V lost 3 bases and J 2 bases, leaving 11 bases between the germline ends. The CDR3 has 14 residues. The germline CDR1 and CDR2 sequences are LNHDA and SQIVND (reference sequence). The CDR3 nucleotides read TGTGCCAGTAGTATTGAGGTAGGAACCTACGAGCAGTACTTC. As protein: CASSIEVGTYEQYF.

The chain is built from TRBV6-9 and TRBJ1-5; no definite D call. The V gene lost 1 base and the J gene lost 0 bases, with 16 bases spanning the gap. The CDR3 runs to 18 residues. From germline, CDR1 is MNHGY and CDR2 SVAAGI. The CDR3 DNA reads TGTGCCAGCAGTTATTTGCGACCAAGAACCTATAGCAATCAGCCCCAGCATTTT. Encoded protein: CASSYLRPRTYSNQPQHF.

The V and J genes are TRBV5-1 and TRBJ2-7, with TRBD2 matching over 7 bases. This CDR3 region has 14 residues. V was clipped by 0 bases and J by 6 bases; unmatched bases: 6. The germline gives CDR1 SGHRS, CDR2 YFSETQ. CDR3 in DNA: TGCGCCAGCAGCTTGGTACAGAGCGGGATCGAGCAGTACTTC. It is translated as CASSLVQSGIEQYF.

The chain links TRBV7-9 to TRBJ2-2, with D tentatively TRBD1 (6 bases). Germline V lookup: CDR1 SEHNR, CDR2 FQNEAQ (reference sequence). V lost 7 bases and J 2 bases, leaving 14 bases between the germline ends. There are 15 residues in the CDR3. This CDR3 reads CASTLWGPNTGELFF. The CDR3 bases are TGTGCCAGCACCCTGTGGGGGCCCAACACCGGGGAGCTGTTTTTT. Complete variable domain (other parts from reference TRBV7-9 and TRBJ2-2): DTGVSQNPRHKITKRGQNVTFRCDPISEHNRLYWYRQTLGQGPEFLTYFQNEAQLEKSRLLSDRFSAERPKGSFSTLEIQRTEQGDSAMYLCASTLWGPNTGELFFGEGSRLTVL.

The chain links TRBV28 to TRBJ2-1; 11 nucleotides line up with TRBD1. This CDR3 has 16 residues. Germline V gene sequence: CDR1 MDHEN, CDR2 SYDVKM. Unmatched junction bases numbered 9, after V lost 3 bases and J lost 8 bases. The CDR3 sequence: CASSFSGTGGLDEQFF. The CDR3 nucleotides read TGTGCCAGCAGTTTTTCCGGGACAGGGGGTCTCGATGAGCAGTTCTTC.

CDR3 DNA: TGTGCCAGCAGCTTGGGAGGGACAACGGCGCACAATGAGCAGTTCTTC. It specifies CASSLGGTTAHNEQFF. The chain is built from TRBV5-5 and TRBJ2-1; possible D gene TRBD1, 6 bases. V was trimmed by 0 bases and J by 5 bases, leaving 15 bases between them. Germline lookup yields CDR1 SGHKS and CDR2 YYEKEE (reference sequence). This CDR3 contains 16 residues. Full variable domain (rest looked up from reference TRBV5-5 and TRBJ2-1): DAGVTQSPTHLIKTRGQQVTLRCSPISGHKSVSWYQQVLGQGPQFIFQYYEKEERGRGNFPDRFSARQFPNYSSELNVNALLLGDSALYLCASSLGGTTAHNEQFFGPGTRLTVL.

V is TRBV2 and J is TRBJ1-6; D remains ambiguous. Germline-derived CDR1 and CDR2 are SNHLY and FYNNEI. V lost 3 bases, J lost 7 bases, and 13 bases lay in between. The CDR3 covers 15 residues. DNA for the CDR3: TGTGCCAGCAGTGAGGATCCTGGGTACAATTCACCCCTCCACTTT. Encoded protein: CASSEDPGYNSPLHF.

The rearrangement links TRBV5-8 to TRBJ2-3; D unresolved. The CDR3 has 13 amino acids. V dropped 3 bases and J dropped 0 bases, with 5 bases sitting between them. Germline values: CDR1 SGHTS, CDR2 YDEGEE. CDR3 in amino acids: CASSSASTDTQYF. For the CDR3, the DNA is TGTGCCAGCAGCTCAGCTAGCACAGATACGCAGTATTTT.

The J gene is TRBJ1-2, the V gene TRBV12-3 or TRBV12-4, with 7 positions matching TRBD1. This CDR3 is 13 amino acids long. The ends lost 6 bases at V and 5 bases at J; junction bases unmatched: 6. The CDR3 DNA is TGTGCCAGCAGCAGGACAGGCTTTTATGGCTACACCTTC. Its translation: CASSRTGFYGYTF.

The chain links TRBV21-1 to TRBJ1-1. TRBV21-1 corresponds to a pseudogene. This CDR3 region has 17 residues. In DNA, the CDR3 is TGTGCCAGCAGCAATGGCGACAGCGCGAGGGGGAACACTGAAGCTTTCTTT. This sequence encodes CASSNGDSARGNTEAFF.

V usage is TRBV30 and J usage is TRBJ2-7; weak D call: TRBD2 (7 bases). Trimming removed 1 base from V and 2 bases from J, with 15 bases in between. There are 15 residues in the CDR3. Germline V gives CDR1 GTSNPN, CDR2 SVGIG (reference sequence). This chain's CDR3 is CAWSGEGGAAYEQYF. The CDR3 region has the DNA TGTGCCTGGAGTGGAGAAGGGGGGGCCGCCTACGAGCAGTACTTC. Full variable domain (outside the CDR3, taken from reference TRBV30 and TRBJ2-7): SQTIHQWPATLVQPVGSPLSLECTVEGTSNPNLYWYRQAAGRGLQLLFYSVGIGQISSEVPQNLSASRPQDRQFILSSKKLLLSDSGFYLCAWSGEGGAAYEQYFGPGTRLTVT.

The genes are TRBV27 and TRBJ1-5; TRBD1 aligns across 10 bases. The junction had 6 bases not matched to a gene; V was cut back by 7 bases and J by 12 bases. This CDR3 spans 12 amino acids. The germline V gene has CDR1 MNHEY and CDR2 SMNVEV (reference sequence). Here the CDR3 DNA reads TGTGCCAGCACCGATGGGACAGGGGTCCAGCATTTT. Translation: CASTDGTGVQHF.

The V call is TRBV27, the J call TRBJ2-3, with D unresolved. Germline lookup yields CDR1 MNHEY and CDR2 SMNVEV (reference sequence). V was cut by 3 bases and J by 7 bases, with 2 bases left in between. The CDR3 runs to 10 residues. The CDR3 DNA sequence: TGTGCCAGCAGTTTTAATACGCAGTATTTT. It translates to CASSFNTQYF.

This chain uses TRBV20-1 with TRBJ2-2; 10 bases line up with TRBD2. The length of the CDR3 is 14 residues. J lost 6 bases, V lost 3 bases, and 4 bases had no gene match. Germline values: CDR1 DFQATT, CDR2 SNEGSKA (reference sequence). CDR3 nucleotide sequence: TGCAGTGCTAGTGCACTAGCGGGGCCCGGGGAGCTGTTTTTT. This sequence encodes CSASALAGPGELFF.

A few counts support this clone. The chain is built from TRBV6-5 and TRBJ2-7; 8 bases are a match to TRBD1. Germline V CDR1 and CDR2: MNHEY, SVGAGI. V dropped 6 bases and J dropped 4; count of bases not matched to a gene: 11. The CDR3 totals 15 residues. This CDR3 is CASRAGPGGMYEQYF. CDR3 DNA: TGTGCCAGCAGGGCCGGTCCAGGGGGCATGTACGAGCAGTACTTC.

The chain has TRBV12-5 and TRBJ2-3; a possible D gene is TRBD2 (5 bases). This CDR3 spans 14 amino acids. Trimming removed 1 base from V and 1 base from J, with 6 bases in between. Germline V gives CDR1 LGHNT, CDR2 FRNRAP. This chain's CDR3 is CASGLAAGTDTQYF. The CDR3 region has the DNA TGTGCTAGTGGTTTGGCAGCGGGCACAGATACGCAGTATTTT.

V usage is TRBV6-6 and J usage is TRBJ2-7; TRBD2 might be the D (5 bases). V was trimmed by 6 bases and J by 4 bases, leaving 16 bases between them. Germline V gene sequence: CDR1 MNHNY, CDR2 SVGAGI (reference sequence). This CDR3 is built from 14 residues. The CDR3 nucleotides are TGTGCCAGCAGACCGGGTCGCGGACTTTACGAGCAGTACTTC. It codes for CASRPGRGLYEQYF.